This entry features one TCR beta chain sequence. Trimming took off 3 bases at V and 4 bases at J, with 16 bases between the two ends. CDR3 length equals 15 residues. Germline V lookup: CDR1 LGHDT, CDR2 YNNKEL (reference sequence). The record originates from a study of Ad26.COV2.S vaccination and SARS-CoV-2 variants. Only in-frame clones appear in the TCRdb table, and some are missing; sequencing was by immunoSEQ multiplex PCR. Of under 500,000 clones detected, approximately 92% appear once; the ten largest clones hold around 1.8%. Treatment: some 19 received Ad26.COV2.S at low or high dose, single or two shots; a few received placebo; per-sample allocation not given. Samples were taken on day 63 after the first vaccine or placebo injection.

This chain links TRBV3-1 (or the pseudogene TRBV3-2) with TRBJ2-7; D may be TRBD1 or TRBD2 (5 bases each). The source is a person between 18 and 59 years old who received the Ad26.COV2.S COVID-19 vaccine or a placebo. Here the sequenced sample was peripheral blood, taken in a trial of Ad26.COV2.S vaccine versus placebo. CDR3 amino acids: CASSQRGGSQYEQYF. The CDR3 nucleotides read TGTGCCAGCAGCCAGAGGGGCGGATCCCAATACGAGCAGTACTTC.